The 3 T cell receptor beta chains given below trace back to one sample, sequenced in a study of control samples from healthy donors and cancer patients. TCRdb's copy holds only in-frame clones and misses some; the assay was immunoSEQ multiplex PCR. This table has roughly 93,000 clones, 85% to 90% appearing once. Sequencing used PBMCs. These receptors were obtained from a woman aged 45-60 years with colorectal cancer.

CDR3 DNA sequence: TGCAGCGTAGATCAGGGTTACTATGGCTACACCTTC. It yields the protein CSVDQGYYGYTF. J is TRBJ1-2 and V is TRBV29-1; D may be TRBD1 (5 bases). The V gene lost 6 bases and the J gene lost 3 bases, with 11 bases spanning the gap. The CDR3 covers 12 residues. Germline CDR1 and CDR2: SQVTM and ANQGSEA.

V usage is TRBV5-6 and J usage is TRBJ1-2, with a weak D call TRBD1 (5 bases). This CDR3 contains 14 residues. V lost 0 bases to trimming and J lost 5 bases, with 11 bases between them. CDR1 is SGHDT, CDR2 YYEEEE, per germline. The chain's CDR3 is CASSLEARDYGYTF. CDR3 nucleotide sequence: TGTGCCAGCAGCTTGGAGGCCAGGGATTATGGCTACACCTTC.

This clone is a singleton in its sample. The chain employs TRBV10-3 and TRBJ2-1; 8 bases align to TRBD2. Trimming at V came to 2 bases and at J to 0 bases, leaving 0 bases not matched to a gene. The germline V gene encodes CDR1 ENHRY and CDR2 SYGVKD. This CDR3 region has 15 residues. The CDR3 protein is CAISELAGSYNEQFF. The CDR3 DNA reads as TGTGCCATCAGTGAGCTAGCGGGCTCCTACAATGAGCAGTTCTTC.